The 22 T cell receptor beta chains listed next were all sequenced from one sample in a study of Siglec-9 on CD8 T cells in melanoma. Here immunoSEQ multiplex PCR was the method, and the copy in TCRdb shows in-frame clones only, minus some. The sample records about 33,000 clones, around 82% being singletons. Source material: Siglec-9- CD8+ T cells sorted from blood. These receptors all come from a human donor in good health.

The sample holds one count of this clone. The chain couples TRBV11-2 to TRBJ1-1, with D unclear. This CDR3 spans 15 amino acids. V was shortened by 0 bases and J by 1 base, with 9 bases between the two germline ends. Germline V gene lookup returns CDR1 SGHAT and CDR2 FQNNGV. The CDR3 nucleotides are TGTGCCAGCAGCTTAGATCCTAACGGGAACACTGAAGCTTTCTTT. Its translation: CASSLDPNGNTEAFF. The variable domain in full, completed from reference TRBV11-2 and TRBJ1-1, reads EAGVAQSPRYKIIEKRQSVAFWCNPISGHATLYWYQQILGQGPKLLIQFQNNGVVDDSQLPKDRFSAERLKGVDSTLKIQPAKLEDSAVYLCASSLDPNGNTEAFFGQGTRLTVV.

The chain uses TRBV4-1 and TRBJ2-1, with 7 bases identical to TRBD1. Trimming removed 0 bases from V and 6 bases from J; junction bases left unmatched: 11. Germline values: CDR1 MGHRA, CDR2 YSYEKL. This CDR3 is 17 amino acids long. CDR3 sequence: CASSQDVPTGVVNEQFF. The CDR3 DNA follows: TGCGCCAGCAGCCAAGATGTCCCCACAGGGGTGGTCAATGAGCAGTTCTTC.

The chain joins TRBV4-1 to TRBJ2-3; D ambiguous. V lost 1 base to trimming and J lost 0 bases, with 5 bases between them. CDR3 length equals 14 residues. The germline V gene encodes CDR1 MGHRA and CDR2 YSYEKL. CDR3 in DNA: TGCGCCAGCAGCCAAGTCGTAAGCACAGATACGCAGTATTTT. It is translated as CASSQVVSTDTQYF.

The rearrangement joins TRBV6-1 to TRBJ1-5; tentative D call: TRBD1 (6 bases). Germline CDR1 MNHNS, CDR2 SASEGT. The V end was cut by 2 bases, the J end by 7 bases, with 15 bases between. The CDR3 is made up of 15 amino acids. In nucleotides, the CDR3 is TGTGCCAGCAGTGAACGCAGGGGTGTAAAACAGCCCCAGCATTTT. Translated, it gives CASSERRGVKQPQHF.

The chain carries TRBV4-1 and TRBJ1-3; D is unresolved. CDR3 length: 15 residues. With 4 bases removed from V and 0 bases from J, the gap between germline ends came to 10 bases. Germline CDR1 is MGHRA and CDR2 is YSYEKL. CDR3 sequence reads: CASSPYSSSGNTIYF. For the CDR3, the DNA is TGCGCCAGCAGCCCTTACTCTAGCTCTGGAAACACCATATATTTT.

The CDR3: CASSLTKIYGYTF. CDR3 coding DNA: TGTGCCAGCAGTTTGACGAAAATCTATGGCTACACCTTC. This chain links TRBV28 with TRBJ1-2, with D unclear. Germline V gene lookup returns CDR1 MDHEN and CDR2 SYDVKM. The CDR3 has 13 amino acids. Between the trimmed V and J ends, which lost 3 bases and 4 bases, there was a span of 9 bases.

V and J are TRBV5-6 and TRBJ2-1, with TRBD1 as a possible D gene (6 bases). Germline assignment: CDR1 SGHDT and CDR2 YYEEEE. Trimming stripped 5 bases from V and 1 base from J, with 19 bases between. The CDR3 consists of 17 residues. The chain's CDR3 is CASSLKVFRGSYNEQFF. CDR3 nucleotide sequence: TGTGCCAGCAGTTTGAAGGTCTTCAGGGGATCCTACAATGAGCAGTTCTTC.

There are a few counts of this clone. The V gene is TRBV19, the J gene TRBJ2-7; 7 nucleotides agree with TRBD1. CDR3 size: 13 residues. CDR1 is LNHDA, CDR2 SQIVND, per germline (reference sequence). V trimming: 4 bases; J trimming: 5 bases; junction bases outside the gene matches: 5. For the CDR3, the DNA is TGTGCCAGTAGTACGGACAGGTTCCACGAGCAGTACTTC. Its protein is CASSTDRFHEQYF. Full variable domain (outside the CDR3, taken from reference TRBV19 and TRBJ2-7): DGGITQSPKYLFRKEGQNVTLSCEQNLNHDAMYWYRQDPGQGLRLIYYSQIVNDFQKGDIAEGYSVSREKKESFPLTVTSAQKNPTAFYLCASSTDRFHEQYFGPGTRLTVT.

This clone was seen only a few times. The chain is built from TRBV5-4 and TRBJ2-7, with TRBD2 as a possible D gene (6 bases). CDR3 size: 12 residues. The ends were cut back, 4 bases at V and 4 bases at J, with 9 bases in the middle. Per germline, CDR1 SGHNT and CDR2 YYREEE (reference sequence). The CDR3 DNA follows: TGTGCCAGCAGCACCAGCGGGTACGAGCAGTACTTC. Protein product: CASSTSGYEQYF.

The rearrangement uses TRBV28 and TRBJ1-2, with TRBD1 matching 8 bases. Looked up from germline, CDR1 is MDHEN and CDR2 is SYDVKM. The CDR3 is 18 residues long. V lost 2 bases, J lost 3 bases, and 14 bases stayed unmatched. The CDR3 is CASSLPLSGQGLDYGYTF. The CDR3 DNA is TGTGCCAGCAGTTTACCCCTATCCGGACAGGGATTAGACTATGGCTACACCTTC.

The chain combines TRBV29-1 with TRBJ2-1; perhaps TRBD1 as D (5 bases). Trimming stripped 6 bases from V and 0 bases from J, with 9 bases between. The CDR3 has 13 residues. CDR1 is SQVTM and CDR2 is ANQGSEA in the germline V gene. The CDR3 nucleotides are TGCAGCGTGGGGCTTAGCTCCTACAATGAGCAGTTCTTC. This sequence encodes CSVGLSSYNEQFF.

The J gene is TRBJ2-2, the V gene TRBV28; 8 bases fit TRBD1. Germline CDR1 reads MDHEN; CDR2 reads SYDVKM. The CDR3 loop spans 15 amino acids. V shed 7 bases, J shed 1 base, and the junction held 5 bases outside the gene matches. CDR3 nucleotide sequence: TGTGCCAGCACCTCGGACAGGGTGAACACCGGGGAGCTGTTTTTT. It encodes CASTSDRVNTGELFF.

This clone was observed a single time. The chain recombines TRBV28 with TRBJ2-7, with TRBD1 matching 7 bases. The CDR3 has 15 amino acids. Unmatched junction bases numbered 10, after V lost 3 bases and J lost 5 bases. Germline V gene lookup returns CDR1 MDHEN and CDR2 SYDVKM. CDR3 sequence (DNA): TGTGCCAGCAGTTTCCCACCTAGGGGGCTCAACGAGCAGTACTTC. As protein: CASSFPPRGLNEQYF.

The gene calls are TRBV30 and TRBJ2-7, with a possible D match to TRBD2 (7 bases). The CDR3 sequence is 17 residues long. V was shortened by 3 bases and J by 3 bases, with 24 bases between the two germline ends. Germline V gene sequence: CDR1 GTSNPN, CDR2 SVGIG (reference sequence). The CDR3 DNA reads TGTGCCTGGAGCGTAGGGAGGGGGGCGTCCGCCCTCTACGAGCAGTACTTC. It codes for CAWSVGRGASALYEQYF.

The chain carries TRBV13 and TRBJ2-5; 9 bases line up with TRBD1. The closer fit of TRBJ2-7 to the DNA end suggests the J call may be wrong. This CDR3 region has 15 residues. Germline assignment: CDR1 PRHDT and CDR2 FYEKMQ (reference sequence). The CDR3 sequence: CASSWRRTGVYEQYF. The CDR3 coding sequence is TGTGCCAGCAGCTGGCGACGGACAGGGGTCTACGAGCAGTACTTC.

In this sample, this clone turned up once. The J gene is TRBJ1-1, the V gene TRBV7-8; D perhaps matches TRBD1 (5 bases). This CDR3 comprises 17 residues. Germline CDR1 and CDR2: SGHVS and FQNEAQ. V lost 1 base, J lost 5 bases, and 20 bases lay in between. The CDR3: CASSLGAPGAEGTEAFF. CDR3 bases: TGTGCCAGCAGCTTAGGGGCCCCTGGGGCGGAGGGGACTGAAGCTTTCTTT.

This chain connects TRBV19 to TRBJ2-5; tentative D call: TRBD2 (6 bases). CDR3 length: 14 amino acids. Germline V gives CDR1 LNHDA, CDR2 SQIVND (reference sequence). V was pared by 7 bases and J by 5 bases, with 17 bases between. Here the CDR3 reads CASTEPGLGETQYF. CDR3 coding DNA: TGTGCCAGTACTGAACCGGGACTTGGCGAGACCCAGTACTTC.

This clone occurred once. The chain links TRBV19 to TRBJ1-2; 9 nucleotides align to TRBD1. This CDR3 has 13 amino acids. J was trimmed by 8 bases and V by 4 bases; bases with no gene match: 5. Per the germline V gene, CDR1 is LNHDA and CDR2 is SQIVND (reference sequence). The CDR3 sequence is CASSTGTGQGYTF. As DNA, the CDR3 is TGTGCCAGTAGTACCGGGACAGGGCAAGGCTACACCTTC.

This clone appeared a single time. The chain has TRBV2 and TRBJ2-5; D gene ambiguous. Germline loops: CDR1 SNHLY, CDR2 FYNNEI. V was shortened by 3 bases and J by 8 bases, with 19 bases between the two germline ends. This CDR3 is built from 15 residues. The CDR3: CASSDLPSRIVTQYF. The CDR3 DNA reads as TGTGCCAGCAGTGATCTTCCCAGCCGGATCGTAACCCAGTACTTC.

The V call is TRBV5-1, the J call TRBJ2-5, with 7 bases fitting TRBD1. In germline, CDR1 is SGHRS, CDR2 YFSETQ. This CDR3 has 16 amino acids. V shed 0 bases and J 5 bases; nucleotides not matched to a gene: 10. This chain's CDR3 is CASSLAFTGVVETQYF. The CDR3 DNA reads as TGCGCCAGCAGCTTGGCCTTTACAGGGGTAGTGGAGACCCAGTACTTC.

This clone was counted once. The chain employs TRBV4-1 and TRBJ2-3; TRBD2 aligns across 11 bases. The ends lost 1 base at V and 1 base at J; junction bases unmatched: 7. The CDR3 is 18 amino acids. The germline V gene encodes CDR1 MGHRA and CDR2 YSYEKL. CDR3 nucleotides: TGCGCCAGCAGCCAAGTGGGGACTAGCGGAGAACGCACAGATACGCAGTATTTT. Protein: CASSQVGTSGERTDTQYF.

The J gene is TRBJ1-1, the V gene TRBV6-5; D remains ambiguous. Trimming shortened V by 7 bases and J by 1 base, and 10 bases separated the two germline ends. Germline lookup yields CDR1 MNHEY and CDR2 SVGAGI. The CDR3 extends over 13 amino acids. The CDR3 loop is CASKAGPNTEAFF. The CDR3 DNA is TGTGCCAGCAAAGCGGGTCCGAACACTGAAGCTTTCTTT.